These T cell receptor beta chains were read from a single sample in a study of molecular identifiers for immune sequencing clone quantification. MiXCR, applied by TCRdb to the PCR reads, yields one record per CDR3 protein. The repertoire consists of 350,000 or so distinct CDR3 sequences, with roughly 23% occurring once and the leading ten covering approximately 0.85%. Source material: naive CD8+ T cells from blood, with Jurkat cell RNA spiked in. The receptor source for this set is a human donor in good health. Some libraries in this study had Jurkat cell RNA spiked in. Both conserved end residues are part of each CDR3. D genes are given only for firm matches. Expanded clones are given a class, and other clones once, few, many or no size at all.

j_gene | v_gene | abundance | d_gene | len | CDR3aa | CDR3nt
TRBJ2-5 | TRBV14 | many | TRBD2 | 15 | CASSQGGMYQETQYF | TGTGCCAGCAGCCAGGGAGGGATGTACCAAGAGACCCAGTACTTC
TRBJ2-5 | TRBV21-1 | many | - | 14 | CASSRGDTPGTQYF | TGTGCCAGCAGCCGAGGGGACACCCCAGGAACCCAGTACTTC
TRBJ2-3 | TRBV7-9 | many | - | 17 | CASSLAGDNRDTDTQYF | TGTGCCAGCAGCTTAGCGGGAGACAACCGCGACACAGATACGCAGTATTTT
TRBJ2-7 | TRBV7-2 | few | - | 14 | CASSLDRYPYEQHF | TGTGCCAGCAGCTTGGACCGCTACCCCTACGAGCAGCACTTC
TRBJ2-2 | TRBV12-3/TRBV12-4 | many | - | 15 | CASSSSGRNTGELFF | TGTGCCAGCAGTAGTAGCGGAAGAAACACCGGGGAGCTGTTTTTT
TRBJ2-5 | TRBV5-6 | - | TRBD2 | 14 | CASSGLAVQETQYF | TGTGCCAGCAGCGGGCTAGCGGTCCAAGAGACCCAGTACTTC
TRBJ2-3 | TRBV30 | few | - | 15 | CAWSAGTTSTDTQYF | TGTGCCTGGAGTGCCGGGACAACTAGCACAGATACGCAGTATTTT
TRBJ1-5 | TRBV27 | few | - | 14 | CASSSYGLGQPQHF | TGTGCCAGCAGTTCCTACGGTCTAGGACAGCCCCAGCATTTT
TRBJ2-4 | TRBV19 | many | - | 15 | CASSISNPVVSIQYF | TGTGCCAGTAGTATCTCAAACCCAGTCGTATCCATTCAGTACTTC
TRBJ2-1 | TRBV4-1 | many | - | 14 | CASSASTGYNEQFF | TGCGCCAGCAGCGCAAGCACCGGATACAATGAGCAGTTCTTC
TRBJ2-3 | TRBV7-9 | - | TRBD2 | 15 | CASSFAGGGSDTQYF | TGTGCCAGCAGCTTTGCGGGAGGGGGATCAGATACGCAGTATTTT
TRBJ2-3 | TRBV27 | - | - | 14 | CAGSLTATADTQYF | TGTGCCGGCAGTTTGACAGCTACTGCTGATACGCAGTATTTT
TRBJ2-7 | TRBV7-9 | many | - | 12 | CASSLGVSEQYF | TGTGCCAGCAGCTTAGGTGTATCCGAGCAGTACTTC
TRBJ2-2 | TRBV20-1 | many | - | 13 | CSAMDREGGELFF | TGCAGTGCCATGGACAGGGAGGGCGGGGAGCTGTTTTTT
TRBJ2-1 | TRBV13 | many | - | 17 | CASSLVGLSDNDNEQFF | TGTGCCAGCAGCTTAGTCGGACTTTCCGACAATGACAATGAGCAGTTCTTC
TRBJ2-7 | TRBV19 | many | - | 16 | CASSEYFYALPYEQYF | TGTGCCAGTAGTGAGTATTTCTACGCCCTCCCCTACGAGCAGTACTTC
TRBJ2-1 | TRBV11-1 | few | TRBD2 | 15 | CASRLAGGPGDEQFF | TGTGCCAGCAGATTAGCGGGAGGGCCTGGGGATGAGCAGTTCTTC
TRBJ2-1 | TRBV19 | many | - | 15 | CASSKGGIPGNEQFF | TGTGCCAGTAGTAAGGGCGGGATCCCTGGGAATGAGCAGTTCTTC
TRBJ2-7 | TRBV30 | many | - | 13 | CAWSTGRSGEQYF | TGTGCCTGGAGTACGGGTCGTTCGGGTGAGCAGTACTTC
TRBJ1-1 | TRBV20-1 | many | TRBD1 | 13 | CSARDRDDTEAFF | TGCAGTGCTAGGGACAGGGATGACACTGAAGCTTTCTTT
TRBJ1-6 | TRBV6-5 | many | - | 15 | CASSSPEGGNSPLHF | TGTGCCAGCAGTTCCCCTGAGGGGGGAAATTCACCCCTCCACTTT
TRBJ1-4 | TRBV20-1 | - | - | 16 | CSARDYFGERNEKLFF | TGCAGTGCTAGAGATTATTTTGGAGAACGTAATGAAAAACTGTTTTTT
TRBJ2-3 | TRBV20-1 | few | - | 16 | CSARTGVRGYTGTQYF | TGCAGTGCTAGGACTGGTGTGCGGGGTTACACAGGTACGCAGTATTTT
TRBJ1-2 | TRBV27 | few | - | 17 | CASSFTQGFGANYGYTF | TGTGCCAGCAGTTTTACACAGGGTTTTGGAGCTAACTATGGCTACACCTTC
TRBJ2-3 | TRBV7-9 | - | TRBD2 | 17 | CASSLFTSGAYTDTQYF | TGTGCCAGCAGCTTATTCACTAGCGGGGCATACACAGATACGCAGTATTTT
TRBJ1-5 | TRBV7-9 | - | - | 14 | CASSLGQGLQPQHF | TGTGCCAGCAGCTTAGGTCAGGGGTTACAGCCCCAGCATTTT
TRBJ2-1 | TRBV13 | - | TRBD2 | 17 | CASSSSDGAGGGNGQFF | TGTGCCAGCAGCTCCTCCGACGGAGCGGGAGGAGGGAATGGGCAGTTCTTC
TRBJ2-5 | TRBV20-1 | many | - | 12 | CSATALVETQYF | TGCAGCGCTACCGCGTTAGTCGAGACCCAGTACTTC
TRBJ1-1 | TRBV5-5 | many | - | 17 | CASSLDWYGVSGTEAFF | TGTGCCAGCAGCTTGGACTGGTACGGGGTGTCGGGCACTGAAGCTTTCTTT
TRBJ2-7 | TRBV19 | many | - | 13 | CASSPLTADEQYF | TGTGCCAGTAGCCCATTAACAGCTGACGAGCAGTACTTC
TRBJ1-1 | TRBV27 | few | - | 14 | CASSPQGFNTEAFF | TGTGCCAGCAGTCCCCAGGGGTTCAACACTGAAGCTTTCTTT
TRBJ2-7 | TRBV6-5 | many | - | 15 | CASSYSMSASYEQYF | TGTGCCAGCAGTTACTCGATGTCCGCGTCTTACGAGCAGTACTTC